One T cell receptor (beta chain) is described in this entry. Its specificity is not known. It was by quantitative 5'-RACE with molecular barcodes that TCR beta libraries were made. TCRdb ran MiXCR on the 5' RACE reads and lists one entry per CDR3 protein. In the table there are approximately 110,000 distinct CDR3 sequences, approximately 25% of which are singletons. The data belong to a study of CD8 T cells in ankylosing spondylitis. Study-level results: In ankylosing spondylitis blood, a motif of seven to nine highly homologous TCR beta variants appeared characteristic. Disease-linked clones displayed a CD8+ phenotype and appeared relatively rarely in peripheral blood.

CDR3 length: 15 amino acids. Trimming left V 4 bases short and J 5 bases short, with 14 bases between. The germline V gene encodes CDR1 MNHNS and CDR2 SASEGT. The source of this sequence is a male donor with ankylosing spondylitis. The sequenced material came from synovial fluid, either unsorted or a sorted T cell fraction (not recorded which). The chain uses TRBV6-1 and TRBJ2-2; D unclear. In DNA form, the CDR3 reads TGTGCCAGCAGTGCAATCGGCAGCCTGACCGGGGAGCTGTTTTTT. Translated, it gives CASSAIGSLTGELFF.